This entry lists 15 T cell receptor beta chains sequenced from one sample in a study of control samples from healthy donors and cancer patients. Assay: immunoSEQ multiplex PCR; the TCRdb copy retains only in-frame clones and omits some. The data contain approximately 140,000 clones, about 90% of them singletons. The sequenced material came from blood. The receptor source for this set is a man aged 18 to 30 in good health.

This clone came up a few times. The chain carries TRBV28 and TRBJ1-5; a weak D match, TRBD1 (5 bases). The germline CDR1 and CDR2 sequences are MDHEN and SYDVKM. The CDR3 is 17 residues long. V lost 6 bases to trimming and J lost 7 bases, with 25 bases between them. The CDR3 DNA is TGTGCCAGCAGGACAACCGACAGTGTTGAAAGCTTGCAGCCCCAGCATTTT. Protein: CASRTTDSVESLQPQHF.

This chain connects TRBV19 to TRBJ1-6; D remains unclear. Trimming stripped 8 bases from V and 5 bases from J, with 13 bases between. The CDR3 contains 14 residues. Germline V gene sequence: CDR1 LNHDA, CDR2 SQIVND (reference sequence). The CDR3 loop is CASADTADNSPLHF. Here the CDR3 DNA reads TGTGCCAGTGCTGATACGGCCGATAATTCACCCCTCCACTTT.

V gene TRBV29-1 combines with J gene TRBJ1-2; D not certain. Germline CDR1 and CDR2: SQVTM and ANQGSEA. V dropped 3 bases and J dropped 7 bases, with 12 bases sitting between them. This CDR3 comprises 12 residues. CDR3 in DNA: TGCAGCGTTGAGTTTTTCGGAGGTGGCTACACCTTC. This translates into CSVEFFGGGYTF.

The chain joins TRBV3-1 (or the pseudogene TRBV3-2) to TRBJ1-1, with TRBD1 as a possible D gene (6 bases). CDR1 and CDR2 from the germline V gene are LGHDT and YNNKEL (reference sequence). V lost 6 bases and J 3 bases, leaving 14 bases between the germline ends. The CDR3 sequence is 14 residues long. In DNA form, the CDR3 reads TGTGCCAGCAGGCCACAGGGAGGGGACACTGAAGCTTTCTTT. Residues: CASRPQGGDTEAFF.

This clone was counted once. CDR3 loop: CASSLESEAFF. In DNA form, the CDR3 reads TGTGCCAGCAGCTTAGAATCTGAAGCTTTCTTT. The chain links TRBV7-9 to TRBJ1-1; D not certain. CDR3 size: 11 residues. Germline V lookup: CDR1 SEHNR, CDR2 FQNEAQ (reference sequence). The V end was cut by 1 base, the J end by 6 bases, with 3 bases between.

The chain combines TRBV6-6 with TRBJ1-6; D is unresolved. CDR1 and CDR2 (germline): MNHNY, SVGAGI (reference sequence). There are 16 residues in the CDR3. V was trimmed by 6 bases and J by 0 bases, leaving 12 bases between them. The CDR3 bases are TGTGCCAGCAGCAATCAGGCCCGCTCCTATAATTCACCCCTCCACTTT. Protein product: CASSNQARSYNSPLHF.

This rearrangement joins TRBV6-2 or TRBV6-3 to TRBJ2-7; D call uncertain. The CDR3 is 13 residues long. Germline loops: CDR1 MNHEY, CDR2 SVGEGT. V was pared by 2 bases and J by 3 bases, with 8 bases between. The CDR3 sequence: CASSYDPFYEQYF. The CDR3 nucleotides read TGTGCCAGCAGTTACGATCCGTTCTACGAGCAGTACTTC.

J is TRBJ2-7 and V is TRBV5-1; perhaps TRBD2 as D (6 bases). The CDR3 runs to 15 residues. Between the trimmed V and J ends, which lost 4 bases and 0 bases, there was a span of 14 bases. CDR1 is SGHRS, CDR2 YFSETQ, per germline. The CDR3 nucleotides read TGCGCCAGCAGCCTCATAGCGGACACCTCCTACGAGCAGTACTTC. Protein product: CASSLIADTSYEQYF.

There are a few counts of this clone. The chain recombines TRBV27 with TRBJ1-6, with D unclear. Between the trimmed V and J ends, which lost 6 bases and 7 bases, there was a span of 16 bases. CDR3 size: 15 residues. Germline values: CDR1 MNHEY, CDR2 SMNVEV (reference sequence). CDR3 sequence (DNA): TGTGCCAGCAGCACAATTGGGTCCGCGAATTCACCCCTCCACTTT. Translation gives CASSTIGSANSPLHF.

V gene TRBV29-1 combines with J gene TRBJ1-2, with unresolved D. CDR3 length equals 13 residues. Germline CDR1 and CDR2: SQVTM and ANQGSEA. Trimming cost V 4 bases and J 8 bases, with 17 bases left between them. DNA of the CDR3: TGCAGCGTTGCCGGTCTTGCAGATCCCGGCTACACCTTC. It translates to CSVAGLADPGYTF.

The table lists this clone with a count of one. The chain combines TRBV7-9 with TRBJ1-2; TRBD1 matches 10 bases. Trimming took 2 bases from V and 2 from J; bases not matched to a gene: 5. CDR1 is SEHNR and CDR2 is FQNEAQ in the germline V gene (reference sequence). The CDR3 totals 16 residues. CDR3 amino acids: CASSLSPGQGNYGYTF. The CDR3 DNA is TGTGCCAGCAGCTTATCCCCGGGACAGGGGAACTATGGCTACACCTTC.

This chain uses TRBV6-1 with TRBJ1-5; 8 bases are a match to TRBD1. Germline V gene sequence: CDR1 MNHNS, CDR2 SASEGT. The CDR3 extends over 16 amino acids. V was pared by 2 bases and J by 3 bases, with 6 bases of the junction left unmatched. The CDR3 protein is CASSEYQGQDNQPQHF. In DNA form, the CDR3 reads TGTGCCAGCAGTGAATACCAGGGACAGGACAATCAGCCCCAGCATTTT.

This clone has only one observation. The chain is built from TRBV3-1 (or the pseudogene TRBV3-2) and TRBJ2-7; D remains ambiguous. The length of the CDR3 is 13 residues. CDR1 is LGHDT, CDR2 YNNKEL, per germline (reference sequence). V lost 1 base to trimming and J lost 2 bases, with 6 bases between them. The CDR3 here is CASSQAGPYEQYF. Written as DNA, the CDR3 is TGTGCCAGCAGCCAAGCAGGTCCCTACGAGCAGTACTTC.

This clone appeared once. The rearrangement joins TRBV11-1 to TRBJ1-4, with D tentatively TRBD1 (5 bases). Trimming took off 6 bases at V and 0 bases at J, with 11 bases between the two ends. Germline V CDR1 and CDR2: SGHAT, FQDESV (reference sequence). This CDR3 comprises 15 residues. DNA for the CDR3: TGTGCCAGCAGTAGAGGGGAAACAACTAATGAAAAACTGTTTTTT. This gives the protein CASSRGETTNEKLFF.

V usage is TRBV5-1 and J usage is TRBJ1-2; perhaps TRBD1 as D (6 bases). The CDR3 spans 13 residues. The germline gives CDR1 SGHRS, CDR2 YFSETQ. Trimming left V 4 bases short and J 8 bases short, with 15 bases between. CDR3 nucleotide sequence: TGCGCCAGCAGCCCTCGGACAGAGGAAGGCTACACCTTC. It translates to CASSPRTEEGYTF.